These 18 T cell receptor beta chains were all obtained from the same sample, sequenced in a study of blood T cell repertoires in COVID-19. Data came from immunoSEQ multiplex PCR; TCRdb stores just in-frame clones and leaves some out. The sample holds some 230,000 clones, 84% seen once. Sequencing was performed on peripheral blood. The receptors come from an older woman who had recovered from COVID-19.

V and J are TRBV11-2 and TRBJ2-7; 7 bases are shared with TRBD1. V lost 1 base and J lost 2; bases outside the gene matches: 2. CDR3 length equals 14 residues. Germline CDR1 reads SGHAT; CDR2 reads FQNNGV. Here the CDR3 reads CASSLGQGAYEQYF. Written as DNA, the CDR3 is TGTGCCAGCAGCTTAGGACAGGGCGCCTACGAGCAGTACTTC.

The chain joins TRBV7-2 to TRBJ1-2; maybe TRBD1 (6 bases). Germline values: CDR1 SGHTA, CDR2 FQGNSA. Trimming shortened V by 5 bases and J by 4 bases, and 17 bases separated the two germline ends. This CDR3 is 15 amino acids long. CDR3: CASSPRTLGGYGYTF. The DNA of the CDR3 is TGTGCCAGCAGCCCGCGGACATTAGGGGGCTATGGCTACACCTTC.

The chain has TRBV3-1 (or the pseudogene TRBV3-2) and TRBJ2-2, with TRBD1 matching 10 bases. The germline V gene encodes CDR1 LGHDT and CDR2 YNNKEL (reference sequence). The CDR3 runs to 16 residues. The trim removed 6 bases at V and 4 bases at J, leaving 8 bases unmatched. The CDR3 DNA is TGTGCCAGCAGGCCCCGACAGGGGGCGGGCACCGGGGAGCTGTTTTTT. Translated, it gives CASRPRQGAGTGELFF.

The chain couples TRBV5-6 to TRBJ1-3; D is perhaps TRBD1 (5 bases). Germline V lookup: CDR1 SGHDT, CDR2 YYEEEE. The CDR3 loop spans 13 amino acids. The ends were cut back, 2 bases at V and 3 bases at J, with 6 bases in the middle. The CDR3 loop reads CASSFRVGNTIYF. In DNA form, the CDR3 reads TGTGCCAGCAGCTTCAGGGTTGGAAACACCATATATTTT.

The rearrangement joins TRBV10-1 to TRBJ1-4, with 9 bases matching TRBD1. The germline V gene has CDR1 WNHNN and CDR2 SYGVQD (reference sequence). Trimming at V came to 8 bases and at J to 8 bases, leaving 6 bases not matched to a gene. This CDR3 contains 13 residues. This CDR3 reads CASSRDREEKLFF. DNA for the CDR3: TGCGCCAGCTCCCGGGACAGGGAAGAAAAACTGTTTTTT.

The V gene is TRBV5-8, the J gene TRBJ2-4; 11 nucleotides line up with TRBD2. After removal of 3 bases from V and 2 bases from J, the junction contained 7 bases not matched to a gene. This CDR3 comprises 17 residues. In germline, CDR1 is SGHTS, CDR2 YDEGEE. CDR3 residues: CASSWGSGGATKNIQYF. The DNA of the CDR3 is TGTGCCAGCAGCTGGGGTAGCGGGGGGGCAACCAAAAACATTCAGTACTTC.

This rearrangement joins TRBV2 to TRBJ2-1; the match to TRBD2 covers 13 bases. V gave up 3 bases and J gave up 11 bases; unmatched junction bases: 1. The CDR3 spans 13 residues. The germline CDR1 and CDR2 sequences are SNHLY and FYNNEI. The CDR3 loop is CASSDGTSGKQFF. As DNA, the CDR3 is TGTGCCAGCAGTGATGGGACTAGCGGGAAGCAGTTCTTC.

This chain links TRBV4-1 with TRBJ2-1, with 9 bases lining up with TRBD2. J lost 8 bases, V lost 4 bases, and 6 bases had no gene match. The CDR3 runs to 14 residues. The germline V gene has CDR1 MGHRA and CDR2 YSYEKL. Here the CDR3 DNA reads TGCGCCAGCAGCCGGTTAGCGGGGGCCGATGAGCAGTTCTTC. Amino acid sequence: CASSRLAGADEQFF.

The rearrangement joins TRBV9 to TRBJ2-1; D call uncertain. CDR1 SGDLS and CDR2 YYNGEE come from the germline V gene. This CDR3 is 14 amino acids long. Trimming pared 0 bases from V and 6 bases from J, leaving 10 bases between. CDR3 amino acids: CASSVVSESNEQFF. In nucleotides, the CDR3 is TGTGCCAGCAGCGTAGTCAGCGAGAGCAATGAGCAGTTCTTC.

This clone was seen a few times. This rearrangement joins TRBV4-2 to TRBJ2-1; TRBD2 might be the D (5 bases). Germline CDR1 LGHNA, CDR2 YNFKEQ. V gave up 1 base and J gave up 5 bases, with 6 bases separating them. The CDR3 is made up of 13 amino acids. CDR3 nucleotide sequence: TGTGCCAGCAGCCAAGGGACTCACAATGAGCAGTTCTTC. This translates into CASSQGTHNEQFF.

This chain links TRBV27 with TRBJ2-5, with D tentatively TRBD2 (7 bases). Germline CDR1 MNHEY, CDR2 SMNVEV (reference sequence). The CDR3 runs to 12 residues. Trimming stripped 8 bases from V and 7 bases from J, with 14 bases between. This CDR3 reads CASGGARGTQYF. In nucleotides, the CDR3 is TGTGCCAGCGGGGGGGCTCGGGGGACCCAGTACTTC.

The rearrangement joins TRBV27 to TRBJ2-1; TRBD2 might be the D (5 bases). Germline V gene data show CDR1 as MNHEY and CDR2 as SMNVEV (reference sequence). V lost 2 bases, J lost 0 bases, and 11 bases lay in between. The CDR3 runs 16 residues. The CDR3 protein is CASSLAVGSSYNEQFF. The CDR3 DNA sequence: TGTGCCAGCAGTTTAGCCGTTGGGAGCTCCTACAATGAGCAGTTCTTC.

The gene calls are TRBV19 and TRBJ2-5, with a possible D match to TRBD2 (5 bases). Germline V gene data show CDR1 as LNHDA and CDR2 as SQIVND (reference sequence). The CDR3 contains 12 residues. Trimming took 3 bases from V and 4 from J, leaving 6 bases between them. CDR3 protein: CASSIAGETQYF. The DNA for the CDR3 is TGTGCCAGTAGTATCGCGGGAGAGACCCAGTACTTC.

The chain carries TRBV2 and TRBJ2-7; 8 bases fit TRBD2. This CDR3 is 11 amino acids long. From germline, CDR1 is SNHLY and CDR2 FYNNEI. V lost 8 bases, J lost 4 bases, and 1 base stayed unmatched. This CDR3 reads CASREGYEQYF. The CDR3 region has the DNA TGTGCCAGCCGGGAGGGTTACGAGCAGTACTTC.

This sequence joins TRBV18 and TRBJ1-5, with 8 bases lining up with TRBD1. Germline V gives CDR1 KGHSH, CDR2 LQKENI. With 2 bases clipped from V and 5 bases from J, the junction kept 2 bases outside the gene matches. CDR3 length: 14 amino acids. This CDR3 is CASSPTDRDQPQHF. CDR3 nucleotide sequence: TGTGCCAGCTCACCAACGGACAGGGATCAGCCCCAGCATTTT.

The chain uses TRBV6-5 and TRBJ2-5; possibly TRBD2 for D (7 bases). The V end was cut by 7 bases, the J end by 7 bases, with 22 bases between. This CDR3 comprises 15 residues. Looked up from germline, CDR1 is MNHEY and CDR2 is SVGAGI. The CDR3 region has the DNA TGTGCCAGCACCGACGGGGGTGGGGGGGCCGCGACCCAGTACTTC. This sequence encodes CASTDGGGGAATQYF.

V is TRBV5-1 and J is TRBJ1-6; TRBD1 agrees at 11 bases. With V trimmed by 4 bases and J by 7 bases, 7 bases remained unmatched. Germline V gene data show CDR1 as SGHRS and CDR2 as YFSETQ. The length of the CDR3 is 16 residues. The DNA of the CDR3 is TGCGCCAGCAGCACCGGACAGGGGGCAAAAAATTCACCCCTCCACTTT. This translates into CASSTGQGAKNSPLHF. Full variable domain (rest looked up from reference TRBV5-1 and TRBJ1-6): KAGVTQTPRYLIKTRGQQVTLSCSPISGHRSVSWYQQTPGQGLQFLFEYFSETQRNKGNFPGRFSGRQFSNSRSEMNVSTLELGDSALYLCASSTGQGAKNSPLHFGNGTRLTVT.

V usage is TRBV5-1 and J usage is TRBJ2-3; 9 nucleotides line up with TRBD2. This CDR3 has 16 amino acids. Losses at the gene ends were 4 bases for V and 5 bases for J; bases not matched to a gene: 11. Germline V gives CDR1 SGHRS, CDR2 YFSETQ. The CDR3 is CASSPDAAGGQDTQYF. The CDR3 nucleotides read TGCGCCAGCAGCCCGGACGCGGCGGGGGGGCAAGATACGCAGTATTTT. The variable domain in full, completed from reference TRBV5-1 and TRBJ2-3, reads KAGVTQTPRYLIKTRGQQVTLSCSPISGHRSVSWYQQTPGQGLQFLFEYFSETQRNKGNFPGRFSGRQFSNSRSEMNVSTLELGDSALYLCASSPDAAGGQDTQYFGPGTRLTVL.